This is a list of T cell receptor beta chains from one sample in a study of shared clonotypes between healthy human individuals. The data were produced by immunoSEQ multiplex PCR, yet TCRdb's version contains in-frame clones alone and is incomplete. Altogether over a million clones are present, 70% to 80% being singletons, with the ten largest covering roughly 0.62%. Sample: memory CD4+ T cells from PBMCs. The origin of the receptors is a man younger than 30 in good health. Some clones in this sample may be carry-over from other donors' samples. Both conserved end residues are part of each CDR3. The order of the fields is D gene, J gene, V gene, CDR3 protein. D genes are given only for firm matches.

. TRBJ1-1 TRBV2 CASSVASRKNTEAFF
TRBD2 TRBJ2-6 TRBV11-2 CASGGLAGEAGANVLTF
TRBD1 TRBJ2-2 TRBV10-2 CASSVGQGNTGELFF
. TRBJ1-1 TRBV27 CASSPPGLQRKNTEAFF
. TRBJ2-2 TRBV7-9 CASSQAAGGDTGELFF
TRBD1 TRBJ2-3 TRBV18 CASSSDRVDTQYF
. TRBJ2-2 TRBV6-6 CASMPDPGLGTGELFF
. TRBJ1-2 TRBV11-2 CASRSGTKGHNNYGYTF
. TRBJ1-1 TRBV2 CASSGPGGTEAFF
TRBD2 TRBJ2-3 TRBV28 CASSLGVAGGSDTQYF
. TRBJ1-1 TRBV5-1 CASSLATGAFSSNTEAFF
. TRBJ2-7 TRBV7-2 CASSPGPSVYEQYF
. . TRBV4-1 CASSPANRAYEQYF
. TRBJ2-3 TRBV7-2 CASSLELLGADTQYF
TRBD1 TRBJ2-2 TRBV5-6 CASSFYPGTGDNTGELFF
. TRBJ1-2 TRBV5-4 CASSLGRLGYTF
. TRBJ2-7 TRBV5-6 CASSLVGQLEQYF
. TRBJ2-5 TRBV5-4 CASSLAVRETQYF
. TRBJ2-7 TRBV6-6 CASSNTYEQYF
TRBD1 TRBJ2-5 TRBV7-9 CASRLLGQGYQETQYF
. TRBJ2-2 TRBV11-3 CASSSKSMNTGELFF
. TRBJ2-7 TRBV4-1 CASSHGPGRSSYEQYF
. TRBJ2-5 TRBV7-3 CASSFSAGETQYF
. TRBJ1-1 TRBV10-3 CAISELGGSNTEAFF
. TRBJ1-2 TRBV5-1 CASSLPENYGYTF
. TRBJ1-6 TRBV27 CASSFLSRGSGSPLHF
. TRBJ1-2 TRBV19 CASRTNYGYTF
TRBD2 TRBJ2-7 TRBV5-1 CASSRTSGRAYEQYF
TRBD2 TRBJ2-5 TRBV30 CAWSVGLAGARETQYF
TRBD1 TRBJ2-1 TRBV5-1 CASSLGQGNNEQFF
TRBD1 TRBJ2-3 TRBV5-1 CASSIRVRDRGSDTQYF
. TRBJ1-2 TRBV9 CASSALRGEVTF
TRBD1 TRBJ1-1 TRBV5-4 CASSPGQKDTEAFF
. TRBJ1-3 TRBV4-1 CASSQDPSAGNSGNTIYF
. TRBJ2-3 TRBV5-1 CASSLWTTGADTQYF
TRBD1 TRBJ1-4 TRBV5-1 CASSPLQGAGEKLFF
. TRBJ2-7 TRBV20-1 CSARQGEEQYF
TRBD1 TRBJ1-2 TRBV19 CASADRANYGYTF
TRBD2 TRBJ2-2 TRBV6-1 CASRIAGPNTGELFF
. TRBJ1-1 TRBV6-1 CASSEHPLGKAFF
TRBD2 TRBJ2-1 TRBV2 CASRRTSGNYNEQFF
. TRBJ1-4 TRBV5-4 CASSRTNNEKLFF
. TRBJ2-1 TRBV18 CASSPEGGDEQFF
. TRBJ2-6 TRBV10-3 CAISEKDGSGANVLTF
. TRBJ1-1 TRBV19 CASRLGHSNTEAFF
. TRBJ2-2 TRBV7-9 CASGRGATGELFF
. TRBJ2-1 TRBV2 CASSPIVGHKFF
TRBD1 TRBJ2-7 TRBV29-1 CSVGLGTASYEQYF
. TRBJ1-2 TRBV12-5 CASGLVPGITNYGYTF
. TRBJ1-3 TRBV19 CAELGAVSGNTIYF
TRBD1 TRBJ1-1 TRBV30 CAWSPRATGYPTEAFF
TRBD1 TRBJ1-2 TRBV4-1 CASSQGVGGHGYTF
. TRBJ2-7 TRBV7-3 CASSLKAGDSYEQYF
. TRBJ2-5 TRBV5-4 CASSGTRRGTQYF
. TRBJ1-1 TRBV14 CASSQLGFGTEAFF
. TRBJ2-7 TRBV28 CASSSDGVATYEQYF
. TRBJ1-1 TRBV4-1 CASSQDGRGEAFF
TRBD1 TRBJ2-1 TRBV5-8 CASRLDRGTNEQFF